A single sample gave rise to the 11 T cell receptor beta chains below, sequenced in a study of cytomegalovirus exposure and HLA in healthy donors. PCR amplification relied on 60 Vbeta primers (plus 13 Jbeta primers). TCRdb's copy holds only in-frame clones and misses some; the assay was immunoSEQ multiplex PCR. The table lists about 110,000 clones, approximately 80% of them singletons. Specimen: PBMCs. These TCRs come from a man aged 50-59 years in good health and CMV-seronegative.

This clone was counted only a few times. The gene calls are TRBV4-3 and TRBJ2-1, with D perhaps TRBD2 (5 bases). The V end was cut by 0 bases, the J end by 0 bases, with 9 bases between. Germline loops: CDR1 LGHNA, CDR2 YSLEER. This CDR3 comprises 16 residues. The DNA for the CDR3 is TGCGCCAGCAGCCAAGAGGACTCGAGCTCCTACAATGAGCAGTTCTTC. Translated: CASSQEDSSSYNEQFF.

This chain links TRBV23-1 with TRBJ1-5, with TRBD1 identical over 8 bases. TRBV23-1 is given ORF status, its function remaining uncertain. The CDR3 spans 17 residues. The junction had 9 bases not matched to a gene; V was cut back by 2 bases and J by 3 bases. The CDR3 protein is CASSQTPPGQANQPQHF. The CDR3 DNA sequence: TGCGCCAGCAGTCAAACTCCCCCGGGACAGGCCAATCAGCCCCAGCATTTT.

The genes are TRBV5-1 and TRBJ2-7; 9 nucleotides align to TRBD2. V dropped 4 bases and J dropped 2; count of bases not matched to a gene: 10. The germline gives CDR1 SGHRS, CDR2 YFSETQ. CDR3 length: 16 residues. The DNA of the CDR3 is TGCGCCAGCAGCCCCACGGGTAGCGGGGGAACCTACGAGCAGTACGTC. It yields the protein CASSPTGSGGTYEQYV.

This chain connects TRBV9 to TRBJ1-2; TRBD1 agrees at 9 bases. The germline CDR1 and CDR2 sequences are SGDLS and YYNGEE. J was trimmed by 2 bases and V by 2 bases; bases with no gene match: 4. The CDR3 consists of 15 residues. The CDR3 sequence: CASSVRDRANYGYTF. Written as DNA, the CDR3 is TGTGCCAGCAGCGTCCGGGACAGGGCAAACTATGGCTACACCTTC.

This clone was seen only once. The chain combines TRBV19 with TRBJ1-3; a weak D match, TRBD1 (6 bases). Deletions cut 11 bases from V and 2 bases from J, with 13 bases between. The CDR3 has 13 residues. CDR1 is LNHDA, CDR2 SQIVND, per germline (reference sequence). The CDR3 region has the DNA TGTGCCGGCGGGGGCGAGGCTGGAAACACCATATATTTT. Amino acids: CAGGGEAGNTIYF. Based on the CDR3 plus reference TRBV19 and TRBJ1-3, the full variable domain is DGGITQSPKYLFRKEGQNVTLSCEQNLNHDAMYWYRQDPGQGLRLIYYSQIVNDFQKGDIAEGYSVSREKKESFPLTVTSAQKNPTAFYLCAGGGEAGNTIYFGEGSWLTVV.

The V call is TRBV19, the J call TRBJ2-7, with D possibly being TRBD1 (6 bases). From germline, CDR1 is LNHDA and CDR2 SQIVND (reference sequence). The V end lost 8 bases, the J end lost 3 bases, and 17 bases lay between the germline ends. This CDR3 contains 14 residues. For the CDR3, the DNA is TGTGCCAGTTCCCCAGGGGCAAGTAACTACGAGCAGTACTTC. Translation: CASSPGASNYEQYF.

The chain joins TRBV10-2 to TRBJ2-2; D call uncertain. Germline V gene lookup returns CDR1 WSHSY and CDR2 SAAADI. V lost 5 bases and J 5 bases, leaving 21 bases between the germline ends. The CDR3 loop spans 17 amino acids. CDR3 sequence: CASSYRSPKLRTGELFF. In DNA form, the CDR3 reads TGCGCCAGCAGTTACCGGAGTCCTAAACTTAGGACCGGGGAGCTGTTTTTT.

The chain employs TRBV9 and TRBJ2-5; 7 bases line up with TRBD1. The V segment lost 4 bases and the J segment 5 bases; nucleotides outside the gene matches: 14. Germline CDR1 reads SGDLS; CDR2 reads YYNGEE. CDR3 length equals 16 residues. The CDR3 DNA sequence: TGTGCCAGCAGCAAAGAGGTGGGCAGGGGGTCTGAGACCCAGTACTTC. It translates to CASSKEVGRGSETQYF.

The V and J genes are TRBV14 and TRBJ1-5, with D possibly being TRBD1 (6 bases). V lost 3 bases and J lost 7, with 28 bases in between. Per the germline V gene, CDR1 is SGHDN and CDR2 is FVKESK. The CDR3 loop spans 19 amino acids. CDR3 DNA sequence: TGTGCCAGCAGCCAGGCCCCCCGGGACACTCCAACGGAACGGCAGCCCCAGCATTTT. Translating gives CASSQAPRDTPTERQPQHF. The full variable domain, completed using reference TRBV14 and TRBJ1-5, is EAGVTQFPSHSVIEKGQTVTLRCDPISGHDNLYWYRRVMGKEIKFLLHFVKESKQDESGMPNNRFLAERTGGTYSTLKVQPAELEDSGVYFCASSQAPRDTPTERQPQHFGDGTRLSIL.

The rearrangement links TRBV7-9 to TRBJ1-5; possibly TRBD1 for D (5 bases). Germline V gives CDR1 SEHNR, CDR2 FQNEAQ (reference sequence). V dropped 5 bases and J dropped 4 bases, with 12 bases sitting between them. The CDR3 loop spans 14 amino acids. CDR3 coding DNA: TGTGCCAGCAGCACGGGACGGGAGAATCAGCCCCAGCATTTT. It specifies CASSTGRENQPQHF. Full variable domain (rest looked up from reference TRBV7-9 and TRBJ1-5): DTGVSQNPRHKITKRGQNVTFRCDPISEHNRLYWYRQTLGQGPEFLTYFQNEAQLEKSRLLSDRFSAERPKGSFSTLEIQRTEQGDSAMYLCASSTGRENQPQHFGDGTRLSIL.

The chain is built from TRBV29-1 and TRBJ1-1; a possible D gene is TRBD1 (5 bases). The length of the CDR3 is 14 residues. CDR1 and CDR2 from the germline V gene are SQVTM and ANQGSEA. V was pared by 3 bases and J by 4 bases, with 15 bases between. The CDR3 sequence: CSVELGEVGTEAFF. The CDR3 nucleotides are TGCAGCGTTGAGCTGGGGGAGGTGGGCACTGAAGCTTTCTTT. The full variable domain, its missing parts supplied by reference TRBV29-1 and TRBJ1-1, is SAVISQKPSRDICQRGTSLTIQCQVDSQVTMMFWYRQQPGQSLTLIATANQGSEATYESGFVIDKFPISRPNLTFSTLTVSNMSPEDSSIYLCSVELGEVGTEAFFGQGTRLTVV.